This is a list of T cell receptor beta chains from one sample in a study of CD8 T cells in Susac syndrome. TCRdb re-derived calls from the immunoSEQ multiplex PCR reads in MiXCR, one entry per CDR3 protein. The sample holds 400,000 to 550,000 distinct CDR3 sequences, roughly 85% seen once. The material sequenced was CD8+ T cells from PBMCs. All receptors come from a human donor with multiple sclerosis. CDR3s include the opening cysteine and the closing phenylalanine or tryptophan. The D gene is left open where the match is weak. Some rows mark clone size as missing; the rest say once, few, many or name a class of expanded clone.

>TRBJ1-1|few|14|-|TRBV19
TGTGCCAGTAGTCTCCAGCTAATGAACACTGAAGCTTTCTTT
CASSLQLMNTEAFF
>TRBJ2-5|-|18|TRBD2|TRBV28
TGTGCCAGCAGTGCCGGGACTAGCGGACCAGAGCGCCAAGAGACCCAGTACTTC
CASSAGTSGPERQETQYF
>TRBJ2-1|-|13|-|TRBV20-1
TGCAGTGCTAGCCCGTTTGGCCACAATGAGCAGTTCTTC
CSASPFGHNEQFF
>TRBJ2-7|-|15|-|TRBV28
TGTGCCAGCAGTTTATCGGAGGGAGGCTCCTACGAGCAGTACTTC
CASSLSEGGSYEQYF
>TRBJ2-7|-|15|TRBD1|TRBV29-1
TGCAGCGTTCAGCAATGGACAGGGGAAATCTACGAGCAGTACTTC
CSVQQWTGEIYEQYF
>TRBJ2-7|-|15|-|TRBV4-1
TGCGCCAGCAGCCAAGAGGGGGAGATTCCCTACGAGCAGTACTTC
CASSQEGEIPYEQYF
>TRBJ2-7|-|13|TRBD2|TRBV2
TGTGCCAGCAAGGAAGCGGGAGAATACGAGCAGTACTTC
CASKEAGEYEQYF
>TRBJ2-7|-|13|-|TRBV7-9
TGTGCCAGCAGCTTAGCGCGGGAATACGAGCAGTACTTC
CASSLAREYEQYF
>TRBJ2-7|once|14|-|TRBV6-1
TGTGCCAGCAGTGAAGATCTGGCCCCACCCGAGCAGTACTTC
CASSEDLAPPEQYF
>TRBJ2-1|-|15|TRBD1|TRBV7-9
TGTGCCAGCAGCTTAGCGCAGGGGGCTTACAATGAGCAGTTCTTC
CASSLAQGAYNEQFF
>TRBJ2-1|-|16|TRBD1|TRBV7-6
TGTGCCAGCAGCTTGGTTTGGGACAGGGGCTACAATGAGCAGTTCTTC
CASSLVWDRGYNEQFF
>TRBJ1-2|-|14|-|TRBV6-5
TGTGCCAGCAGTTACGACTCTTGGAACTATGGCTACACCTTC
CASSYDSWNYGYTF
>TRBJ2-1|-|16|TRBD1|TRBV7-9
TGTGCCAGCAGCGGGTCACAGGGGGCCTTCTACAATGAGCAGTTCTTC
CASSGSQGAFYNEQFF
>TRBJ1-1|-|14|-|TRBV12-3/TRBV12-4
TGTGCCAGCGCTTGGAGCTTGGGGAACACTGAAGCTTTCTTT
CASAWSLGNTEAFF
>TRBJ2-3|-|16|TRBD2|TRBV27
TGTGCCAGCCACCGGACTAGCGGGGGAAGCACAGATACGCAGTATTTT
CASHRTSGGSTDTQYF
>TRBJ2-5|-|13|-|TRBV4-1
TGCGCCAGCAGCCACGGGGGCGGGGAGACCCAGTACTTC
CASSHGGGETQYF
>TRBJ2-1|few|11|-|TRBV29-1
TGCAGCCTGGGGCTTTACAATGAGCAGTTCTTC
CSLGLYNEQFF
>TRBJ1-2|-|16|-|TRBV2
TGTGCCAGCAGTCTGAGACAGACAACGCTTAACTATGGCTACACCTTC
CASSLRQTTLNYGYTF
>TRBJ2-1|-|15|TRBD2|TRBV19
TGTGCCAGTAGTATTGGTGGTAGCGGGAACAATGAGCAGTTCTTC
CASSIGGSGNNEQFF
>TRBJ2-5|few|13|-|TRBV27
TGTGCCAGCAGTTGGCAGGGGGGAGAGACCCAGTACTTC
CASSWQGGETQYF
>TRBJ2-7|-|14|TRBD1|TRBV6-5
TGTGCCAGCAGTCTCCGGGACAGCTTCTACGAGCAGTACTTC
CASSLRDSFYEQYF
>TRBJ1-2|-|14|TRBD1|TRBV27
TGTGCCAGCAGTTTGACAGGGGGCGCGAATGGCTACACCTTC
CASSLTGGANGYTF
>TRBJ2-1|once|13|-|TRBV5-8
TGTGCCAGCAGCTTGGAGGTGGTCAATGAGCAGTTCTTC
CASSLEVVNEQFF
>TRBJ1-2|-|13|TRBD1|TRBV20-1
TGCAGTGCCACCGGGACAGTTAACTATGGCTACACCTTC
CSATGTVNYGYTF
>TRBJ2-1|-|15|TRBD2|TRBV5-1
TGCGCCAGCAGCCCAGCGGGAGAGACCTACAATGAGCAGTTCTTC
CASSPAGETYNEQFF
>TRBJ2-1|-|13|-|TRBV12-3/TRBV12-4
TGTGCCAGCAGTTTATGGTCGGGAGATGAGCAGTTCTTC
CASSLWSGDEQFF
>TRBJ1-5|-|15|-|TRBV6-6
TGTGCCAGCAGTCATCTTGATCACCCGAATCAGCCCCAGCATTTT
CASSHLDHPNQPQHF
>TRBJ1-2|-|14|-|TRBV9
TGTGCCAGCAGCGTAGGAGGGAATGACTATGGCTACACCTTC
CASSVGGNDYGYTF
>TRBJ2-1|once|14|-|TRBV29-1
TGCAGCGTTGAAAGGCGTCTGTCCTACAATGAGCAGTTCTTC
CSVERRLSYNEQFF
>TRBJ1-5|-|16|TRBD1|TRBV6-1
TGTGCCAGCTACCCGGGACAGGGTATTGCCAATCAGCCCCAGCATTTT
CASYPGQGIANQPQHF
>TRBJ2-5|few|13|-|TRBV4-1
TGCGCCAGCAGCCAAGTCGGGGAGGAGACCCAGTACTTC
CASSQVGEETQYF
>TRBJ1-5|-|14|-|TRBV28
TGTGCCAGCAGGATACAGGGAAGCAATCAGCCCCAGCATTTT
CASRIQGSNQPQHF
>TRBJ2-3|-|14|-|TRBV30
TGTGCCTGGAGCTCCGGAATTGCCACAGATACGCAGTATTTT
CAWSSGIATDTQYF
>TRBJ1-1|once|16|-|TRBV27
TGTGCCAGCAGTCCCCTGACAGGATCGAAGGACACTGAAGCTTTCTTT
CASSPLTGSKDTEAFF
>TRBJ2-7|-|15|-|TRBV6-2/TRBV6-3
TGTGCCAGCTCGTCCGGGCAGTCTAATTTGTGGGAGCAGTACTTC
CASSSGQSNLWEQYF
>TRBJ1-5|-|16|-|TRBV9
TGTGCCAGCAGCGGGGGAGAGGAAGGGAGCAATCAGCCCCAGCATTTT
CASSGGEEGSNQPQHF
>TRBJ2-1|-|12|-|TRBV5-4
TGTGCCAGCAACCATCCGACAGGCGAGCAGTTCTTC
CASNHPTGEQFF
>TRBJ2-2|-|14|-|TRBV30
TGTGCCTGGAGCCCGGGACACGACACCGGGGAGCTGTTTTTT
CAWSPGHDTGELFF
>TRBJ1-1|once|15|-|TRBV19
TGTGCCAGTAGTATGGAATCCGGGTTGAACACTGAAGCTTTCTTT
CASSMESGLNTEAFF
>TRBJ2-7|-|13|-|TRBV10-2
TGCGCCAGCAGTCCGGCTATTTCCTACGAGCAGTACTTC
CASSPAISYEQYF
>TRBJ2-5|-|16|TRBD2|TRBV3-1
TGTGCCAGCAGCCAAACGGGACTAGCGGGCCAAGAGACCCAGTACTTC
CASSQTGLAGQETQYF
>TRBJ2-1|-|15|-|TRBV7-2
TGTGCCAGCAGCCAAGGGCCTAGCAGATACAATGAGCAGTTCTTC
CASSQGPSRYNEQFF
>TRBJ1-5|-|12|TRBD1|TRBV3-1
TGTGCCAGCAGACAGGGGAATCAGCCCCAGCATTTT
CASRQGNQPQHF
>TRBJ2-7|-|15|TRBD1|TRBV27
TGTGCCAGCAGTCACAGGGGGCCCAGCTCCTACGAGCAGTACTTC
CASSHRGPSSYEQYF
>TRBJ1-1|once|12|-|TRBV7-9
TGTGCCAGCAGCTTAGATCAGGTTGAAGCTTTCTTT
CASSLDQVEAFF
>TRBJ2-1|-|14|-|TRBV9
TGTGCCAGCAGCGGTACCGGGAGCACCGATGAGCAGTTCTTC
CASSGTGSTDEQFF
>TRBJ2-3|-|16|-|TRBV29-1
TGCAGCGTTGAAGTTGCCCCCGGCAGGGACACAGATACGCAGTATTTT
CSVEVAPGRDTDTQYF
>TRBJ2-2|-|16|TRBD1|TRBV12-3/TRBV12-4
TGTGCCAGCAGTTTCCCGGGGACAGCGAACACCGGGGAGCTGTTTTTT
CASSFPGTANTGELFF
>TRBJ2-1|once|11|TRBD2|TRBV30
TGTGCCTGGAGGGGGGGGGTTGAGCAGTTCTTC
CAWRGGVEQFF
>TRBJ1-2|-|15|TRBD1|TRBV14
TGTGCCAGCAGCCCGCAGGGACAGGCATTTTATGGCTACACCTTC
CASSPQGQAFYGYTF
>TRBJ2-3|-|13|-|TRBV29-1
TGCAGCGTTGAACTAGGGCCATCAGGTACGCAGTATTTT
CSVELGPSGTQYF
>TRBJ1-1|once|14|-|TRBV6-1
TGTGCCAGCACCCCAGAGGGTTTTAACACTGAAGCTTTCTTT
CASTPEGFNTEAFF
>TRBJ2-7|-|15|TRBD2|TRBV19
TGTGCCAGTAGTATAGGGAGCGGGAATGGCTACGAGCAGTACTTC
CASSIGSGNGYEQYF
>TRBJ2-1|-|13|-|TRBV4-1
TGCGCCAGCAGCCAAAGGCAGGGGTATGAGCAGTTCTTC
CASSQRQGYEQFF